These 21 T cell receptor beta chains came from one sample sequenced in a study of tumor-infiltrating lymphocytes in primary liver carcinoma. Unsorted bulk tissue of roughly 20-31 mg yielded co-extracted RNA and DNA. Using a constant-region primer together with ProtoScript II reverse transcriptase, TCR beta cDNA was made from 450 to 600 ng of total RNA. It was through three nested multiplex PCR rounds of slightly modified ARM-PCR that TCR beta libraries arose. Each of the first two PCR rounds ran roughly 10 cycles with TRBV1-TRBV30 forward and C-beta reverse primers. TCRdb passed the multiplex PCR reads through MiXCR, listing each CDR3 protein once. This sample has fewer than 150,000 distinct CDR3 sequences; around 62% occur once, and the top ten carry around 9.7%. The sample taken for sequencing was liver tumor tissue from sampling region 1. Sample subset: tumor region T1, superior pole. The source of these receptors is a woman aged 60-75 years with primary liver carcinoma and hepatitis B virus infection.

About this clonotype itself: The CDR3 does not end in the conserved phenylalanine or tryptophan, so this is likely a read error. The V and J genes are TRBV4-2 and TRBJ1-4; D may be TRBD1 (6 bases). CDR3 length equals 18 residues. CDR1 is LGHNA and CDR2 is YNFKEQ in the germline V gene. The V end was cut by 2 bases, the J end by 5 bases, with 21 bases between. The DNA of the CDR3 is TGTGCCAGCAGCCAATTTGGACAGAGGAAGCCTCTGAATGAAAAACTGTTTTCT. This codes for CASSQFGQRKPLNEKLFS.

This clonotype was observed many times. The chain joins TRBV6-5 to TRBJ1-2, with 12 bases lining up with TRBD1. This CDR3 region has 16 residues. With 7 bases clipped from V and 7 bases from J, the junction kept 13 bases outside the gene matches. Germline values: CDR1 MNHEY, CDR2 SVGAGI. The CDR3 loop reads CASTTPAGQGASGYTF. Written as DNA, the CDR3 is TGTGCCAGCACAACCCCCGCGGGACAGGGGGCGAGTGGCTACACCTTC.

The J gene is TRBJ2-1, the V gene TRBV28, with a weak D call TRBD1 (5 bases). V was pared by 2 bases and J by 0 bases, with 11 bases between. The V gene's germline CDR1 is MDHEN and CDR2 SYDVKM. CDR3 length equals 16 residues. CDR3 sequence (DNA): TGTGCCAGCAGTTTACCGACAGCAAGCTCCTACAATGAGCAGTTCTTC. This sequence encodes CASSLPTASSYNEQFF.

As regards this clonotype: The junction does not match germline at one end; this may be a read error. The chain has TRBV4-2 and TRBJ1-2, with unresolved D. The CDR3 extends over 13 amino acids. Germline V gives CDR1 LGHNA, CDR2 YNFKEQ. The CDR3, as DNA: TGTGCCAGCAACTTTCGGGAAAACTATGGCCACACCTTC. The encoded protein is CASNFRENYGHTF.

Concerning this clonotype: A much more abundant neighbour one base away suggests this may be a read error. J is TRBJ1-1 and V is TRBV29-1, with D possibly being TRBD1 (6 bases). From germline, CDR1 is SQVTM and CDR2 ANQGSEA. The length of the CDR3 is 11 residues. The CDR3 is CIVVLTGLAFF. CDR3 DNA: TGCATCGTTGTACTAACAGGGTTAGCTTTCTTT.

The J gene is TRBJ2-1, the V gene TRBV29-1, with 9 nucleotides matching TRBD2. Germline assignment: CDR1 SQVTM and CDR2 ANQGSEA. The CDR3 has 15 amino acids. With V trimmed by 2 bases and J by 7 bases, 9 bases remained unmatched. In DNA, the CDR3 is TGCAGCGTTGAACGGCTAGCGGGAAGGGATAATGAGCAGTTCTTC. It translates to CSVERLAGRDNEQFF.

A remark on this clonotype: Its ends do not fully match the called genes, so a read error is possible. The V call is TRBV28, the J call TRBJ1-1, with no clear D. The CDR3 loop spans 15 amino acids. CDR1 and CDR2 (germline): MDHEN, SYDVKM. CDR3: CASSFSSDLNTGAFF. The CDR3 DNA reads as TGTGCCAGCAGTTTTTCGTCTGACCTGAACACTGGAGCTTTCTTT.

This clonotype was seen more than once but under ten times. CDR3 nucleotide sequence: TGTGCCAGCAGCTCAGGGGGAAGTGAGCAGTACTTC. Its protein product is CASSSGGSEQYF. The chain uses TRBV7-9 and TRBJ2-7; 7 positions agree with TRBD1. This CDR3 has 12 amino acids. Germline V gives CDR1 SEHNR, CDR2 FQNEAQ (reference sequence). V shed 4 bases and J 7 bases; nucleotides not matched to a gene: 4.

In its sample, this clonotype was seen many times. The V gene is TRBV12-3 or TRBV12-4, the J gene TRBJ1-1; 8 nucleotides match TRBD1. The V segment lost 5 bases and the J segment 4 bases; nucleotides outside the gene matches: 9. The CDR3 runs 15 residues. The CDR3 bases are TGTGCCAGCAGTCAGGGACAGGCTGACGGCACTGAAGCTTTCTTT. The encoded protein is CASSQGQADGTEAFF.

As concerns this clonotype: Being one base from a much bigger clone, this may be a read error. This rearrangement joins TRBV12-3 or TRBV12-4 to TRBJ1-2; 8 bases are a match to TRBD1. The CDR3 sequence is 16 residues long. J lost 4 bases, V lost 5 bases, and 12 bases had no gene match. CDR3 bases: TGTGCCAGCAGTCCTCTCGGGACAGGTTCTGTCTATGGCTACACCTTC. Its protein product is CASSPLGTGSVYGYTF.

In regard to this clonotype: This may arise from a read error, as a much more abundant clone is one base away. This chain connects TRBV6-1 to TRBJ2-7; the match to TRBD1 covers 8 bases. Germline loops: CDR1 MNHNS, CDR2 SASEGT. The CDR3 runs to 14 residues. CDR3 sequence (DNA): TGTGCCAGCAGTGAGGACAGGGTTAGCTACGAGCAGCACTTC. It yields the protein CASSEDRVSYEQHF.

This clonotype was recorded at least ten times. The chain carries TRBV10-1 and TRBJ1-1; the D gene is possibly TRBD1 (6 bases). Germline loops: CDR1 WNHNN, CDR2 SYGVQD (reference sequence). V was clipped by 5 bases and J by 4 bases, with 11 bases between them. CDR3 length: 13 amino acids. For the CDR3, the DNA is TGCGCCAGCAGTCAGGACAGTCCCACTGAAGCTTTCTTT. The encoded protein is CASSQDSPTEAFF.

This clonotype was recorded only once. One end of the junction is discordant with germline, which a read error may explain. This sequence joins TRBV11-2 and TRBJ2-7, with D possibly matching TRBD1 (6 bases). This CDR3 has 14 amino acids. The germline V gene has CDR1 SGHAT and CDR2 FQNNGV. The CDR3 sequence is CASSRDRTLDEQYF. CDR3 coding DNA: TGTGCTAGCAGCCGCGACAGGACCTTGGACGAGCAGTACTTC.

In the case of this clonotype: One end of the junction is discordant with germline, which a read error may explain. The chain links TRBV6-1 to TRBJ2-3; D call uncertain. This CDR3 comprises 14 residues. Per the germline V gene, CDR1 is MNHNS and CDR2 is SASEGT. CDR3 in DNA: TGTGTCAGCAGGAGAGAAAGTAGCACAGATACGCAGTATTTT. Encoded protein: CVSRRESSTDTQYF.

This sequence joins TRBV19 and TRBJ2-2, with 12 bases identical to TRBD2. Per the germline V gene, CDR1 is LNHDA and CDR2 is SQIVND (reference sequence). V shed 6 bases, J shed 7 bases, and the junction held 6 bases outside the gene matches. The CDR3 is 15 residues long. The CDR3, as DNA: TGTGCCAGTAGACCGGGACTAGCGGGTAGCGGGGAGCTGTTTTTT. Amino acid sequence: CASRPGLAGSGELFF.

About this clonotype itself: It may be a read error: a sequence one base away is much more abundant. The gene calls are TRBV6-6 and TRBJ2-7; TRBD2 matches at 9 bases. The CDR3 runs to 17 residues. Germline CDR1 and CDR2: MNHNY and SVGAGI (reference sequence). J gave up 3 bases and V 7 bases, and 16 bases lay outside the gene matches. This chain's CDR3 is CASIASGKTWGRYEQYF. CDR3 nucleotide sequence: TGTGCCAGCATTGCTAGCGGGAAAACTTGGGGACGCTACGAGCAGTACTTC.

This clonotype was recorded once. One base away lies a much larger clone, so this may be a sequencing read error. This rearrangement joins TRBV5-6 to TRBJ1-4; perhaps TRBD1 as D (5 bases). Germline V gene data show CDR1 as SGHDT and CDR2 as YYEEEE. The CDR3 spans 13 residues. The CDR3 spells CASSSRGIEKVFF. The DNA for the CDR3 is TGTGCCAGCAGCTCTCGGGGGATCGAAAAAGTGTTTTTT.

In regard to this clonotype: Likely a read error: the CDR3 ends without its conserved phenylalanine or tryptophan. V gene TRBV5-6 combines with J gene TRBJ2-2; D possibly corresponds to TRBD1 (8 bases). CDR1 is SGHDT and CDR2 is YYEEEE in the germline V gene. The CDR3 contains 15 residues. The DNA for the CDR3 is TGTGCCAGCAGCCACGGACAGGGAGGGACCAGGGAACTGTTTTCT. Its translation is CASSHGQGGTRELFS.

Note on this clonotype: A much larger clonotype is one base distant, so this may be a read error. CDR3 loop: CTSSRDAQETQYF. CDR3 bases: TGTACCAGCAGCCGGGACGCCCAAGAGACCCAGTACTTC. The rearrangement uses TRBV11-2 and TRBJ2-5, with D tentatively TRBD1 or TRBD2 (5 bases each). The CDR3 is made up of 13 amino acids. Germline V lookup: CDR1 SGHAT, CDR2 FQNNGV. The whole variable domain, filled in from reference TRBV11-2 and TRBJ2-5, reads EAGVAQSPRYKIIEKRQSVAFWCNPISGHATLYWYQQILGQGPKLLIQFQNNGVVDDSQLPKDRFSAERLKGVDSTLKIQPAKLEDSAVYLCTSSRDAQETQYFGPGTRLLVL.

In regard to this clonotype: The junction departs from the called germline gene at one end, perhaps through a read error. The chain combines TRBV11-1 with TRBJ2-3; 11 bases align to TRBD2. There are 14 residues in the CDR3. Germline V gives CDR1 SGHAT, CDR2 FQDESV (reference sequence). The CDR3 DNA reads TGTGTCAGCAGCCCGGGACTAGCGGCAGATACGCAGTATTTT. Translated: CVSSPGLAADTQYF.

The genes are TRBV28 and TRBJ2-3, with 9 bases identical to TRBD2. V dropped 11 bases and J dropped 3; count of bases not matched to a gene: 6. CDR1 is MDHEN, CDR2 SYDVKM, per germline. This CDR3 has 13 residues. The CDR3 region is CAGVSGRTDTQYF. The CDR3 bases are TGTGCCGGCGTGAGCGGGAGGACAGATACGCAGTATTTT.